Each of the 21 T cell receptor beta chains below was sequenced from the same sample in a study of control samples from healthy donors and cancer patients. Produced via immunoSEQ multiplex PCR; TCRdb's table is partial and in-frame only. The table lists about 99,000 clones, approximately 90% of them singletons. The sample was PBMCs. These receptors came from a man aged 55-75 years with lung cancer.

The chain is built from TRBV7-9 and TRBJ1-4; 10 positions agree with TRBD1. CDR1 and CDR2 (germline): SEHNR, FQNEAQ (reference sequence). There are 14 residues in the CDR3. J was trimmed by 5 bases and V by 5 bases; bases with no gene match: 2. The CDR3 loop is CASSLGQGNEKLFF. The CDR3 bases are TGTGCCAGCAGCCTGGGACAGGGGAATGAAAAACTGTTTTTT.

The chain has TRBV4-1 and TRBJ1-5; D gene uncertain. The CDR3 runs 16 residues. V gave up 4 bases and J gave up 0 bases, with 13 bases separating them. Per the germline V gene, CDR1 is MGHRA and CDR2 is YSYEKL. This CDR3 reads CASSPQERYSNQPQHF. The CDR3 nucleotides read TGCGCCAGCAGCCCCCAGGAACGATATAGCAATCAGCCCCAGCATTTT.

This clone showed up just once. This sequence joins TRBV5-8 and TRBJ1-5; D gene ambiguous. Germline V CDR1 and CDR2: SGHTS, YDEGEE. Trimming stripped 5 bases from V and 0 bases from J, with 18 bases between. The CDR3 length is 17 residues. The DNA for the CDR3 is TGTGCCAGCAGACCCCTCTTATCCTCGGTTAGCAATCAGCCCCAGCATTTT. It is translated as CASRPLLSSVSNQPQHF.

V and J are TRBV5-1 and TRBJ2-2, with 9 bases identical to TRBD1. CDR3 size: 14 residues. The germline gives CDR1 SGHRS, CDR2 YFSETQ. J lost 5 bases, V lost 7 bases, and 6 bases had no gene match. The CDR3 reads CASYPGTGTGELFF. The CDR3 nucleotides read TGCGCCAGCTACCCCGGGACAGGGACCGGGGAGCTGTTTTTT.

This chain uses TRBV7-9 with TRBJ2-7; weak D call: TRBD2 (5 bases). The CDR3 is 13 amino acids. Per germline, CDR1 SEHNR and CDR2 FQNEAQ (reference sequence). V was pared by 5 bases and J by 0 bases, with 8 bases between. CDR3: CASSPAVSYEQYF. The CDR3 DNA sequence: TGTGCCAGCAGCCCAGCGGTCTCCTACGAGCAGTACTTC.

The chain employs TRBV5-1 and TRBJ1-4; 8 nucleotides align to TRBD1. Germline CDR1 is SGHRS and CDR2 is YFSETQ. V lost 4 bases and J lost 6; bases outside the gene matches: 8. The CDR3 totals 15 residues. For the CDR3, the DNA is TGCGCCAGCAGCCCTGGGACAGGAGGCGATGAAAAACTGTTTTTT. It specifies CASSPGTGGDEKLFF.

V is TRBV6-5 and J is TRBJ1-5; 7 bases align to TRBD1. Germline values: CDR1 MNHEY, CDR2 SVGAGI. Trimming took 8 bases from V and 0 from J; bases not matched to a gene: 4. CDR3 length: 14 amino acids. The CDR3 sequence is CASRTGVSNQPQHF. The CDR3 bases are TGTGCCAGCCGCACAGGGGTTAGCAATCAGCCCCAGCATTTT.

This clone was seen once. V is TRBV5-1 and J is TRBJ2-4; 7 nucleotides align to TRBD1. Germline V gene sequence: CDR1 SGHRS, CDR2 YFSETQ. After removal of 0 bases from V and 6 bases from J, the junction contained 6 bases not matched to a gene. The CDR3 totals 15 residues. The CDR3 nucleotides read TGCGCCAGCAGCTTGGCCGAGACAGGGATAAACATTCAGTACTTC. This sequence encodes CASSLAETGINIQYF.

The chain recombines TRBV5-5 with TRBJ2-3; no firm D call. This CDR3 region has 15 residues. V lost 3 bases to trimming and J lost 0 bases, with 11 bases between them. Germline V CDR1 and CDR2: SGHKS, YYEKEE (reference sequence). The DNA for the CDR3 is TGTGCCAGCAGCTGGGTAGGCACTAGCACAGATACGCAGTATTTT. Its translation is CASSWVGTSTDTQYF.

V usage is TRBV10-1 and J usage is TRBJ2-5; 11 bases match TRBD2. After removal of 0 bases from V and 5 bases from J, the junction contained 2 bases not matched to a gene. The CDR3 runs 15 residues. Germline CDR1 reads WNHNN; CDR2 reads SYGVQD (reference sequence). The CDR3 loop is CASSESPSGGETQYF. DNA for the CDR3: TGCGCCAGCAGTGAGTCTCCTAGCGGGGGGGAGACCCAGTACTTC.

The genes are TRBV19 and TRBJ1-1, with unresolved D. CDR3 length: 19 amino acids. The V end lost 7 bases, the J end lost 4 bases, and 31 bases lay between the germline ends. Germline V gives CDR1 LNHDA, CDR2 SQIVND (reference sequence). CDR3 in amino acids: CASTLIRVVSTGFGTEAFF. CDR3 in DNA: TGTGCCAGTACCTTAATCCGGGTTGTCTCTACGGGGTTTGGCACTGAAGCTTTCTTT. Full variable domain (missing parts from reference TRBV19 and TRBJ1-1): DGGITQSPKYLFRKEGQNVTLSCEQNLNHDAMYWYRQDPGQGLRLIYYSQIVNDFQKGDIAEGYSVSREKKESFPLTVTSAQKNPTAFYLCASTLIRVVSTGFGTEAFFGQGTRLTVV.

The J gene is TRBJ2-3, the V gene TRBV15, with a possible D match to TRBD2 (5 bases). The CDR3 totals 18 residues. Per the germline V gene, CDR1 is LNHNV and CDR2 is YYDKDF (reference sequence). V was shortened by 5 bases and J by 2 bases, with 23 bases between the two germline ends. CDR3 DNA sequence: TGTGCCACCAGCTCAGAGGCAGGCCTTGACTACCTCACAGATACGCAGTATTTT. Translation: CATSSEAGLDYLTDTQYF.

The chain combines TRBV5-1 with TRBJ1-4; D unclear. Per germline, CDR1 SGHRS and CDR2 YFSETQ. The CDR3 has 15 residues. The V and J ends lost 5 bases and 0 bases respectively, with 11 bases between them. CDR3 amino acids: CASRRAPATNEKLFF. The CDR3 DNA is TGCGCCAGCAGGAGGGCCCCGGCAACTAATGAAAAACTGTTTTTT.

The V and J genes are TRBV13 and TRBJ2-7; D is uncertain. Per germline, CDR1 PRHDT and CDR2 FYEKMQ (reference sequence). This CDR3 is built from 12 residues. With 4 bases removed from V and 2 bases from J, the gap between germline ends came to 6 bases. CDR3 DNA: TGTGCCAGCAGCTCACAGCCCTACGAGCAGTACGTC. Its translation: CASSSQPYEQYV.

This rearrangement joins TRBV4-2 to TRBJ1-5; D possibly corresponds to TRBD1 (6 bases). Trimming took 0 bases from V and 7 from J, leaving 10 bases between them. This CDR3 has 14 amino acids. Germline V gene lookup returns CDR1 LGHNA and CDR2 YNFKEQ. CDR3: CASSQEERGQPQHF. The CDR3 nucleotides are TGTGCCAGCAGCCAAGAAGAGAGGGGGCAGCCCCAGCATTTT.

The genes are TRBV30 and TRBJ1-5; possible D gene TRBD1, 5 bases. V lost 0 bases to trimming and J lost 0 bases, with 15 bases between them. The germline gives CDR1 GTSNPN, CDR2 SVGIG (reference sequence). The CDR3 consists of 17 residues. The CDR3 loop reads CAWSVSGRGSSNQPQHF. The CDR3 DNA sequence: TGTGCCTGGAGTGTAAGTGGCCGGGGGAGTAGCAATCAGCCCCAGCATTTT.

This chain connects TRBV11-3 to TRBJ2-7; 10 nucleotides match TRBD1. The junction had 10 bases not matched to a gene; V was cut back by 4 bases and J by 4 bases. CDR1 and CDR2 from the germline V gene are SGHNT and YENEEA. This CDR3 comprises 16 residues. CDR3 sequence reads: CASSSEGKGQGYEQYV. In DNA, the CDR3 is TGTGCCAGCAGCTCCGAAGGGAAGGGACAGGGGTACGAGCAGTACGTC.

The rearrangement uses TRBV6-5 and TRBJ1-2, with D possibly matching TRBD1 (5 bases). Trimming removed 4 bases from V and 4 bases from J, with 13 bases in between. The CDR3 runs 14 residues. Germline V gene data show CDR1 as MNHEY and CDR2 as SVGAGI. The CDR3 DNA reads TGTGCCAGCAGTTTGTCGAGGGGATTCTATGGCTACACCTTC. This sequence encodes CASSLSRGFYGYTF.

This clone was recorded only once. CDR3 residues: CASSPTVQVPQGGYTF. The CDR3 DNA is TGTGCCAGCAGCCCCACGGTCCAGGTTCCTCAAGGGGGCTACACCTTC. The chain links TRBV5-4 to TRBJ1-2; D unclear. V lost 4 bases to trimming and J lost 8 bases, with 24 bases between them. The CDR3 runs 16 residues. CDR1 is SGHNT and CDR2 is YYREEE in the germline V gene (reference sequence).

This clone was seen repeatedly, ten times or more. V gene TRBV6-4 combines with J gene TRBJ2-7; 9 bases fit TRBD1. Germline assignment: CDR1 MRHNA and CDR2 SNTAGT. V gave up 2 bases and J gave up 6 bases; unmatched junction bases: 8. The CDR3 contains 15 residues. This CDR3 is CASSDPDRGGCEQYV. The CDR3 nucleotides are TGTGCCAGCAGTGACCCGGACAGGGGAGGTTGCGAGCAGTACGTC.

The chain couples TRBV7-9 to TRBJ2-3; unclear D gene. V lost 0 bases to trimming and J lost 3 bases, with 4 bases between them. From germline, CDR1 is SEHNR and CDR2 FQNEAQ (reference sequence). This CDR3 region has 13 residues. The CDR3 DNA reads as TGTGCCAGCAGCTTAGCCCTGACAGATACGCAGTATTTT. This codes for CASSLALTDTQYF. Full variable domain (remainder filled in from reference TRBV7-9 and TRBJ2-3): DTGVSQNPRHKITKRGQNVTFRCDPISEHNRLYWYRQTLGQGPEFLTYFQNEAQLEKSRLLSDRFSAERPKGSFSTLEIQRTEQGDSAMYLCASSLALTDTQYFGPGTRLTVL.